This T cell receptor (beta chain) was observed in a study of molecular identifiers for immune sequencing clone quantification. In its sample, this clonotype was seen a few times. Its antigen is still unknown. Findings of the study overall: The share of molecules held by clones above 20 RNA copies was over 97% in effector cells and under 1% in naive cells.

Bulk TCR libraries were made with methods that had been previously described and with listed TCR primers. TCRdb used MiXCR to reprocess the PCR reads, holding one entry per CDR3 protein. The sample has approximately 500,000 distinct CDR3 sequences, 25% seen once. The CDR3 covers 14 residues. V was pared by 0 bases and J by 5 bases, with 10 bases between. Germline assignment: CDR1 MNHEY and CDR2 SVGAGI. The clonotype was recovered from a human donor in good health. Some libraries in this study had Jurkat cell RNA spiked in. The V and J genes are TRBV6-5 and TRBJ2-5; D unclear. Material: naive CD8+ T cells from blood, with Jurkat cell RNA spiked in. Subset here: FACS-sorted CD8+CD4-CCR7+CD45RA+ naive T cells. Here the CDR3 DNA reads TGTGCCAGCAGTTACTCGAGCGTCAAGGAGACCCAGTACTTC. Translated, it gives CASSYSSVKETQYF.